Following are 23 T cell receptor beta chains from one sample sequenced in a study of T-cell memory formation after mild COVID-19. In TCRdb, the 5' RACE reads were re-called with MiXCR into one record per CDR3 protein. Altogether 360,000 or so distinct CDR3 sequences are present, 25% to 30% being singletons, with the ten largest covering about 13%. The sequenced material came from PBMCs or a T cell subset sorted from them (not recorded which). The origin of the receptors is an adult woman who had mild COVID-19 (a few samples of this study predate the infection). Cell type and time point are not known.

CDR3 region: CATSDPKPGQTSTDTQYF. CDR3 sequence (DNA): TGTGCCACCAGTGACCCTAAGCCAGGACAAACTAGCACAGATACGCAGTATTTT. V usage is TRBV24-1 and J usage is TRBJ2-3; the D gene is possibly TRBD1 (5 bases). V was shortened by 4 bases and J by 0 bases, with 19 bases between the two germline ends. This CDR3 spans 18 amino acids. Germline V gives CDR1 KGHDR, CDR2 SFDVKD.

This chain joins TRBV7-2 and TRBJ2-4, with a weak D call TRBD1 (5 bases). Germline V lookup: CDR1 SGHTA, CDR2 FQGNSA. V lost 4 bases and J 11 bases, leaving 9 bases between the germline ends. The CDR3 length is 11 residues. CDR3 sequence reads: CASSSAQVQYF. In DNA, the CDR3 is TGTGCCAGCAGCTCAGCACAGGTTCAGTACTTC.

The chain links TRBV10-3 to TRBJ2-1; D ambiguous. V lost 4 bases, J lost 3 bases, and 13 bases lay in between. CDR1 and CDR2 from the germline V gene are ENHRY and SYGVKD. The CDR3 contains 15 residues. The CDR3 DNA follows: TGTGCCATCAGTGGCTCAACAGAAAGCTACAATGAGCAGTTCTTC. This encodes CAISGSTESYNEQFF.

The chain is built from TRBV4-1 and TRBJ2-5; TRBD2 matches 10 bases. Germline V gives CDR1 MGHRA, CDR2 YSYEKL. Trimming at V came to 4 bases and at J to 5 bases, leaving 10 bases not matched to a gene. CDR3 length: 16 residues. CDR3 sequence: CASSPSLAGVGETQYF. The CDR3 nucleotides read TGCGCCAGCAGCCCCTCCCTAGCGGGGGTGGGCGAGACCCAGTACTTC.

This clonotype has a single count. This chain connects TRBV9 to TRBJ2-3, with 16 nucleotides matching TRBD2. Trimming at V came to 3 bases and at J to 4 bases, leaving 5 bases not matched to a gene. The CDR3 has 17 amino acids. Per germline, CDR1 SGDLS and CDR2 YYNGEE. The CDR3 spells CASSAGLAGGPSDTQYF. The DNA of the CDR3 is TGTGCCAGCAGCGCGGGACTAGCGGGGGGGCCGTCAGATACGCAGTATTTT. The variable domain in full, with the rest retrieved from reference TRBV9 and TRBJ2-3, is DSGVTQTPKHLITATGQRVTLRCSPRSGDLSVYWYQQSLDQGLQFLIQYYNGEERAKGNILERFSAQQFPDLHSELNLSSLELGDSALYFCASSAGLAGGPSDTQYFGPGTRLTVL.

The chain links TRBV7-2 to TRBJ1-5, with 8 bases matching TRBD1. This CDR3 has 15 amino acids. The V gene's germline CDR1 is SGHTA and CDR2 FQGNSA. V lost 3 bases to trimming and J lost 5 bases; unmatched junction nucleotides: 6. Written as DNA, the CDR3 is TGTGCCAGCAGCTTGCGAGGGGACAGGTATCAGCCCCAGCATTTT. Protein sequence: CASSLRGDRYQPQHF.

Here the CDR3 DNA reads TGTGCCAGCAGTAGGAGGGACAGAATGGAGACCCAGTACTTC. Translating it yields CASSRRDRMETQYF. The rearrangement uses TRBV12-3 or TRBV12-4 and TRBJ2-5; D is possibly TRBD1 (7 bases). The ends were cut back, 5 bases at V and 5 bases at J, with 15 bases in the middle. The CDR3 is 14 residues long.

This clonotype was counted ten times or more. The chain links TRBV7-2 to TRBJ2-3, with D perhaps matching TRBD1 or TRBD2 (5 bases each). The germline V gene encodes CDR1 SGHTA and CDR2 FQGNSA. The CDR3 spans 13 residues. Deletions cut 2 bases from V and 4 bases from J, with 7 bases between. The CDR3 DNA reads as TGTGCCAGCAGCTTACAGGGAGCAGATACGCAGTATTTT. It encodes CASSLQGADTQYF. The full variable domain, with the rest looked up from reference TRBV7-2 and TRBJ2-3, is GAGVSQSPSNKVTEKGKDVELRCDPISGHTALYWYRQSLGQGLEFLIYFQGNSAPDKSGLPSDRFSAERTGGSVSTLTIQRTQQEDSAVYLCASSLQGADTQYFGPGTRLTVL.

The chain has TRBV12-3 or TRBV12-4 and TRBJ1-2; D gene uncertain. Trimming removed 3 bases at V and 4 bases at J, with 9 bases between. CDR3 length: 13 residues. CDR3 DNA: TGTGCCAGCAGTTTTGAACAGCTCTATGGCTACACCTTC. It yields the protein CASSFEQLYGYTF.

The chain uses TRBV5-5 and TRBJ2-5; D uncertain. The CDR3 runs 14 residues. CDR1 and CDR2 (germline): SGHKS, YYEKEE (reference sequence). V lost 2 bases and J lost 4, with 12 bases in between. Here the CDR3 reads CASSLDWLGETQYF. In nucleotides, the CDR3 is TGTGCCAGCAGCTTAGACTGGCTAGGAGAGACCCAGTACTTC.

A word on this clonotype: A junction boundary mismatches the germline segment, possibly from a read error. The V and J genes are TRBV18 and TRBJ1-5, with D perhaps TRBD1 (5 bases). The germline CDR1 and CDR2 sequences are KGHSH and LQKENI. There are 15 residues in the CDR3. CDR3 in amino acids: CPSSPDIHGNQPQHF. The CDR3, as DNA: TGTCCCAGCTCACCGGACATACATGGCAATCAGCCCCAGCATTTT.

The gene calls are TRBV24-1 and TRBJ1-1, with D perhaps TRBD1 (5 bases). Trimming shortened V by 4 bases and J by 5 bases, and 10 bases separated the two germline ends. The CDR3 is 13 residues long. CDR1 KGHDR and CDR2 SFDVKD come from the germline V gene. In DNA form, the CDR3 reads TGTGCCACCAGTGAGGGGCTCTTTACTGAAGCTTTCTTT. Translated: CATSEGLFTEAFF.

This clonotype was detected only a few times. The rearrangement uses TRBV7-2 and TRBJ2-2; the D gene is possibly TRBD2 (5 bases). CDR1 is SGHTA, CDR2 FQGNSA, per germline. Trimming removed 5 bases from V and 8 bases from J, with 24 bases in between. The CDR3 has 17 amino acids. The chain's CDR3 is CASSHFAGIPPGGELFF. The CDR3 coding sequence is TGTGCCAGCAGCCACTTTGCGGGTATCCCCCCGGGGGGGGAGCTGTTTTTT.

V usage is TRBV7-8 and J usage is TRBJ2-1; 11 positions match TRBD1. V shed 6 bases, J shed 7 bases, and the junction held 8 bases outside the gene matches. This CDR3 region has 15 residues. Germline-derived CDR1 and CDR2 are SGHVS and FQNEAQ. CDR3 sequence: CASRNAGTGGNEQFF. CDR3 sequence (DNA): TGTGCCAGCAGAAATGCCGGGACAGGGGGTAATGAGCAGTTCTTC. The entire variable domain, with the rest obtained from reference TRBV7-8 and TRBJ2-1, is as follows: GAGVSQSPRYKVAKRGQDVALRCDPISGHVSLFWYQQALGQGPEFLTYFQNEAQLDKSGLPSDRFFAERPEGSVSTLKIQRTQQEDSAVYLCASRNAGTGGNEQFFGPGTRLTVL.

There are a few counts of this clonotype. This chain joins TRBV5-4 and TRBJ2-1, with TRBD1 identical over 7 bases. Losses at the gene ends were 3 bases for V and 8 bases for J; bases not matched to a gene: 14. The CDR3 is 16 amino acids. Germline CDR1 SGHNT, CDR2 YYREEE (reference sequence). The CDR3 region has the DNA TGTGCCAGCAGCTGGGACCTAGTCGGGCAGGGGGATGAGCAGTTCTTC. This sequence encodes CASSWDLVGQGDEQFF. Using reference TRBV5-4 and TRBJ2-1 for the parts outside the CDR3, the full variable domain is ETGVTQSPTHLIKTRGQQVTLRCSSQSGHNTVSWYQQALGQGPQFIFQYYREEENGRGNFPPRFSGLQFPNYSSELNVNALELDDSALYLCASSWDLVGQGDEQFFGPGTRLTVL.

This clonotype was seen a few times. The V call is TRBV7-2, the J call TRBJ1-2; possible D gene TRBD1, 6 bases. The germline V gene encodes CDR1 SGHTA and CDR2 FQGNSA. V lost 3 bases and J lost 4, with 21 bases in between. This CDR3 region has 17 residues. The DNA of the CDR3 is TGTGCCAGCAGCTTGTTTGGTTCCGGAACAGGGCTCTATGGCTACACCTTC. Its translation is CASSLFGSGTGLYGYTF.

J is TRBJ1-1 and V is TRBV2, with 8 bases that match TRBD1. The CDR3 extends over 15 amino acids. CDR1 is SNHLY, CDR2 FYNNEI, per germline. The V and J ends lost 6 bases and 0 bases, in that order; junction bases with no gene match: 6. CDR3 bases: TGTGCCAGCAGCCAAACGACAGGGGTGAACACTGAAGCTTTCTTT. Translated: CASSQTTGVNTEAFF.

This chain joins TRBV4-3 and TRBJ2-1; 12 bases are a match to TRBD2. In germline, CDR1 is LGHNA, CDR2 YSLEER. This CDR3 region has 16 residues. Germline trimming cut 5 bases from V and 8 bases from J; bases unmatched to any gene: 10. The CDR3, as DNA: TGCGCCAGCAGCACCTCTCGGCTAGCGGGAGGGCATGAGCAGTTCTTC. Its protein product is CASSTSRLAGGHEQFF.

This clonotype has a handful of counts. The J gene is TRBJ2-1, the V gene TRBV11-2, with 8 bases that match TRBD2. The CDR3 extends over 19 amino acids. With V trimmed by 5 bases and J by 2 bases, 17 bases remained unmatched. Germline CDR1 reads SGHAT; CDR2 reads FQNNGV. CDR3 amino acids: CASSPWEAGGLRPYNEQFF. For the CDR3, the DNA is TGTGCCAGCAGCCCCTGGGAGGCGGGAGGTCTCCGACCCTACAATGAGCAGTTCTTC.

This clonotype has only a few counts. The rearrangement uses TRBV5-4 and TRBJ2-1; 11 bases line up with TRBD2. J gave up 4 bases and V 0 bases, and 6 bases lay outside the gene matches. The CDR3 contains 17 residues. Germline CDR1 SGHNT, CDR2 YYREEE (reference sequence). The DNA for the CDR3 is TGTGCCAGCAGCTTGGGGATACTAGCGGGAGAGTACAATGAGCAGTTCTTC. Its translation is CASSLGILAGEYNEQFF. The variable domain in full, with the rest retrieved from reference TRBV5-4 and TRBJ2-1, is ETGVTQSPTHLIKTRGQQVTLRCSSQSGHNTVSWYQQALGQGPQFIFQYYREEENGRGNFPPRFSGLQFPNYSSELNVNALELDDSALYLCASSLGILAGEYNEQFFGPGTRLTVL.

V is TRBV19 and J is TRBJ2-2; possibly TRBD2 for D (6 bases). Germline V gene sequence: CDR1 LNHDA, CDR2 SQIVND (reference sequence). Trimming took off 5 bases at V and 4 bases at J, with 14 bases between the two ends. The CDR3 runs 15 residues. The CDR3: CASSPQEGSTGELFF. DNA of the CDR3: TGTGCCAGTAGTCCCCAGGAGGGAAGCACCGGGGAGCTGTTTTTT. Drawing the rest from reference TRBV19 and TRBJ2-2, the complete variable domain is DGGITQSPKYLFRKEGQNVTLSCEQNLNHDAMYWYRQDPGQGLRLIYYSQIVNDFQKGDIAEGYSVSREKKESFPLTVTSAQKNPTAFYLCASSPQEGSTGELFFGEGSRLTVL.

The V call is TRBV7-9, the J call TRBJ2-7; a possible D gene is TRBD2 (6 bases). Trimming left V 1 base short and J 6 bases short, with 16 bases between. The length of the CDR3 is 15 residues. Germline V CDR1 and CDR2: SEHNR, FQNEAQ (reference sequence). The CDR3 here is CASSLGVGGTGEQYF. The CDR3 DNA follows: TGTGCCAGCAGCTTAGGAGTCGGGGGAACGGGCGAGCAGTACTTC.

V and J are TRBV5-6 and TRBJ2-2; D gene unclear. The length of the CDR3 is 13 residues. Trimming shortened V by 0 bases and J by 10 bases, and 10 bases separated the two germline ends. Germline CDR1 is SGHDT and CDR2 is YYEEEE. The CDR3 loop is CASSLALFPELFF. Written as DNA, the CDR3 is TGTGCCAGCAGCTTGGCTCTCTTCCCGGAGCTGTTTTTT.